In its sample, the clone carrying this T cell receptor (beta chain) was seen a few times. A read error may produce the germline difference seen at one junction end. Construction of TCR beta libraries relied on iRepertoire HTBI primers and on Arm-PCR targeting CDR3 regions. MiXCR, applied by TCRdb to the multiplex PCR reads, yields one record per CDR3 protein. The sample consists of hundreds of thousands of distinct CDR3 sequences, about 13% of them appearing once. The sample is drawn from a study of regulatory T cells in long-lasting Graves disease. Study in general: Graves' patients, diagnosed recently, had received antithyroid drugs under 3 months.

The time point is: newly diagnosed GD, antithyroid drugs for less than 3 months. PBMCs were the source of the RNA used for TCR sequencing. In addition, the sample was reused for a study of T cells in Graves' hyperthyroidism and ophthalmopathy.

This specimen was peripheral blood mononuclear cells (PBMCs), taken at new diagnosis, from a patient treated with antithyroid drugs. The sequence came from a man younger than 45 with Graves disease.

CDR3 nucleotide sequence: TGTGCCATCAGGGACAGGGCAAAATACGGGCAGTACTTC. Translating gives CAIRDRAKYGQYF. The chain is built from TRBV10-3 and TRBJ2-7; 8 bases are shared with TRBD1. Germline V lookup: CDR1 ENHRY, CDR2 SYGVKD. This CDR3 contains 13 residues.